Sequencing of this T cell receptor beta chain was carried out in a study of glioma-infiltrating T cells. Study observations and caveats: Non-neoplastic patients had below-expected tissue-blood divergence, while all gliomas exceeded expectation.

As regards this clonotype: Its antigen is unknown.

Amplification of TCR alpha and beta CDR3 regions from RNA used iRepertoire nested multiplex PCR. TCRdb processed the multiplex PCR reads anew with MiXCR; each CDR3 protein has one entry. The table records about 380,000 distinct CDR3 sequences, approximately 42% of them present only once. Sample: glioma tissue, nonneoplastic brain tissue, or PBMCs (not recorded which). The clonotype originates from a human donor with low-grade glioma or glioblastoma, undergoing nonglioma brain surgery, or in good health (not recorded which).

In DNA, the CDR3 is TGTGCCAGCAGCTTAGGGGTGGGCCCTAGCTCCTACAATGAGCAGTTCTTC. It translates to CASSLGVGPSSYNEQFF. The chain links TRBV7-3 to TRBJ2-1; D call uncertain. The CDR3 spans 17 residues. The V end was cut by 2 bases, the J end by 0 bases, with 14 bases between. Germline V gene data show CDR1 as SGHTA and CDR2 as FQGTGA. The whole variable domain, filled in from reference TRBV7-3 and TRBJ2-1, reads GAGVSQTPSNKVTEKGKYVELRCDPISGHTALYWYRQSLGQGPEFLIYFQGTGAADDSGLPNDRFFAVRPEGSVSTLKIQRTERGDSAVYLCASSLGVGPSSYNEQFFGPGTRLTVL.